This T cell receptor beta chain was captured in a study of cytomegalovirus exposure and HLA in healthy donors. Broader study findings: Diagnosis of cytomegalovirus status made by the classifier reportedly showed high specificity and sensitivity. In vitro checks showed that a few CMV-associated chains really do target CMV antigens. Listed as cytomegalovirus-associated were more than 150 TCR beta chains.

This clone was seen only a few times. Its antigen is undetermined. The CDR3 sequence is 15 residues long. Trimming removed 5 bases at V and 1 base at J, with 12 bases between. Germline loops: CDR1 MNHEY, CDR2 SVGAGI. Sequencing was performed with immunoSEQ multiplex PCR; in TCRdb, only in-frame clones are kept and a portion is missing. The table shows 260,000 or so clones, with around nine tenths occurring only once. Material: PBMCs. This chain links TRBV6-5 with TRBJ1-5, with D uncertain. The clonotype originates from a man younger than 30 in good health and CMV-seronegative. CDR3 sequence: CASSTLRSSNQPQHF. The CDR3 DNA is TGTGCCAGCAGTACCTTGCGCTCCAGCAATCAGCCCCAGCATTTT.